The 19 T cell receptor beta chains presented below share a single source sample, sequenced in a study of cytomegalovirus exposure and HLA in healthy donors. With 60 Vbeta and 13 Jbeta primers, the PCR was carried out. Sequenced by immunoSEQ multiplex PCR; TCRdb stores in-frame clones only, minus some. The sample includes some 200,000 clones. Sequencing was carried out using PBMCs. Receptors originate from a man between 25 and 39 years old in good health and CMV-seronegative.

The chain joins TRBV6-5 to TRBJ2-5; tentative D call: TRBD1 (6 bases). Between the trimmed V and J ends, which lost 0 bases and 5 bases, there was a span of 16 bases. The CDR3 extends over 16 amino acids. Germline V gives CDR1 MNHEY, CDR2 SVGAGI. The CDR3, as DNA: TGTGCCAGCAGTTACTCGGGCAGGGGCCAGGGGGAGACCCAGTACTTC. It translates to CASSYSGRGQGETQYF.

The J gene is TRBJ1-3, the V gene TRBV5-1, with D possibly TRBD1 on 6 matching bases. Germline V gene data show CDR1 as SGHRS and CDR2 as YFSETQ. Between the trimmed V and J ends, which lost 0 bases and 8 bases, there was a span of 15 bases. The CDR3 spans 15 residues. This chain's CDR3 is CASSLEGGTVDTIYF. In nucleotides, the CDR3 is TGCGCCAGCAGCTTGGAGGGGGGGACTGTGGACACCATATATTTT.

V usage is TRBV2 and J usage is TRBJ2-5; 8 nucleotides align to TRBD2. CDR3 length: 14 amino acids. Trimming removed 1 base from V and 5 bases from J; junction bases left unmatched: 3. CDR1 and CDR2 from the germline V gene are SNHLY and FYNNEI. CDR3 sequence reads: CASSEGTSWETQYF. In DNA form, the CDR3 reads TGTGCCAGCAGTGAAGGGACTAGCTGGGAGACCCAGTACTTC.

A remark on this clone: One end of the junction does not line up with germline, which may come from a read error. The sample holds other DNA sequences that translate to the same CDR3. The V and J genes are TRBV5-1 and TRBJ1-1, with 10 positions matching TRBD1. This CDR3 spans 16 amino acids. Germline values: CDR1 SGHRS, CDR2 YFSETQ. The CDR3 nucleotides read TGCGCCAGCAGCTTCCGGACAGGGGGGCCCAACACTGAAGCCTTCTTT. Translation gives CASSFRTGGPNTEAFF. Full variable domain (outside the CDR3, taken from reference TRBV5-1 and TRBJ1-1): KAGVTQTPRYLIKTRGQQVTLSCSPISGHRSVSWYQQTPGQGLQFLFEYFSETQRNKGNFPGRFSGRQFSNSRSEMNVSTLELGDSALYLCASSFRTGGPNTEAFFGQGTRLTVV.

This chain links TRBV5-4 with TRBJ1-1, with TRBD1 matching over 7 bases. CDR1 is SGHNT, CDR2 YYREEE, per germline (reference sequence). The CDR3 spans 14 residues. The V segment lost 0 bases and the J segment 1 base; nucleotides outside the gene matches: 0. The CDR3 DNA follows: TGTGCCAGCAGCTTGGGGACAGGGAACACTGAAGCTTTCTTT. It yields the protein CASSLGTGNTEAFF.

The genes are TRBV19 and TRBJ2-3; TRBD2 aligns across 12 bases. With 4 bases clipped from V and 5 bases from J, the junction kept 10 bases outside the gene matches. Germline CDR1 LNHDA, CDR2 SQIVND (reference sequence). This CDR3 region has 17 residues. The DNA of the CDR3 is TGTGCCAGTAGTACCACCCTCAGGGGACTAGCGGGAGATACGCAGTATTTT. Translated: CASSTTLRGLAGDTQYF. The full variable domain, with the rest looked up from reference TRBV19 and TRBJ2-3, is DGGITQSPKYLFRKEGQNVTLSCEQNLNHDAMYWYRQDPGQGLRLIYYSQIVNDFQKGDIAEGYSVSREKKESFPLTVTSAQKNPTAFYLCASSTTLRGLAGDTQYFGPGTRLTVL.

The chain couples TRBV5-5 to TRBJ1-2, with 9 bases matching TRBD1. This CDR3 contains 14 residues. The V gene end was trimmed by 4 bases and the J gene end by 3 bases; junction bases not matched to a gene: 4. Germline V gene data show CDR1 as SGHKS and CDR2 as YYEKEE (reference sequence). In nucleotides, the CDR3 is TGTGCCAGCAGCCCCTGGACAGGGGACTATGGCTACACCTTC. Its translation is CASSPWTGDYGYTF.

The chain links TRBV11-2 to TRBJ2-7; 9 nucleotides align to TRBD1. This CDR3 comprises 16 residues. With 5 bases clipped from V and 1 base from J, the junction kept 9 bases outside the gene matches. CDR1 SGHAT and CDR2 FQNNGV come from the germline V gene. For the CDR3, the DNA is TGTGCCAGCAGCCCCTCACAGGGGACAGGGTCCTACGAGCAGTACTTC. It codes for CASSPSQGTGSYEQYF.

The chain joins TRBV6-5 to TRBJ1-2; 7 positions agree with TRBD1. Trimming cost V 7 bases and J 3 bases; bases outside gene matches: 5. The germline V gene has CDR1 MNHEY and CDR2 SVGAGI. This CDR3 is built from 13 residues. The CDR3 protein is CASTFDRDYGYTF. The CDR3, as DNA: TGTGCCAGCACCTTTGACAGGGACTATGGCTACACCTTC.

This rearrangement joins TRBV14 to TRBJ1-6; tentatively, D is TRBD1 (5 bases). Germline V gene lookup returns CDR1 SGHDN and CDR2 FVKESK. Trimming removed 3 bases from V and 7 bases from J, with 16 bases in between. CDR3 length: 16 amino acids. Written as DNA, the CDR3 is TGTGCCAGCAGCCACCAGGGTCGTGGCTGGAATTCACCCCTCCACTTT. Its translation is CASSHQGRGWNSPLHF.

V usage is TRBV2 and J usage is TRBJ1-1; D not certain. Germline V gives CDR1 SNHLY, CDR2 FYNNEI. Trimming removed 6 bases at V and 3 bases at J, with 11 bases between. This CDR3 region has 13 residues. The CDR3 sequence: CASRDTQYTEAFF. The CDR3 nucleotides are TGTGCCAGCAGAGACACACAATACACTGAAGCTTTCTTT.

The chain joins TRBV5-8 to TRBJ2-7, with TRBD2 matching over 7 bases. With V trimmed by 5 bases and J by 4 bases, 6 bases remained unmatched. Per the germline V gene, CDR1 is SGHTS and CDR2 is YDEGEE. The CDR3 runs to 13 residues. This chain's CDR3 is CASRGEGWYEQYF. Written as DNA, the CDR3 is TGTGCCAGCAGGGGGGAGGGCTGGTACGAGCAGTACTTC.

This sequence joins TRBV6-4 and TRBJ1-4; D gene uncertain. The CDR3 extends over 13 amino acids. The ends were cut back, 7 bases at V and 10 bases at J, with 16 bases in the middle. The germline CDR1 and CDR2 sequences are MRHNA and SNTAGT. CDR3 sequence (DNA): TGTGCCAGCAAAGAGGGCCCGAGAGGAAAACTGTTTTTT. Translated, it gives CASKEGPRGKLFF.

This sequence joins TRBV30 and TRBJ2-7; 7 bases line up with TRBD1. Per germline, CDR1 GTSNPN and CDR2 SVGIG (reference sequence). The CDR3 runs 14 residues. The V segment lost 7 bases and the J segment 5 bases; nucleotides outside the gene matches: 14. The CDR3 loop is CASQPTGTLHEQYF. The CDR3 nucleotides are TGTGCCTCCCAACCGACAGGGACCCTCCACGAGCAGTACTTC.

This sequence joins TRBV7-6 and TRBJ1-2; 7 nucleotides align to TRBD1. This CDR3 contains 12 residues. J lost 6 bases, V lost 8 bases, and 6 bases had no gene match. The V gene's germline CDR1 is SGHVS and CDR2 FNYEAQ. As DNA, the CDR3 is TGTGCCAGCTCCGACAGGGATCATGGCTACACCTTC. It yields the protein CASSDRDHGYTF.

This chain joins TRBV5-4 and TRBJ1-2, with D perhaps matching TRBD1 (6 bases). V was trimmed by 4 bases and J by 6 bases, leaving 16 bases between them. Germline V CDR1 and CDR2: SGHNT, YYREEE (reference sequence). This CDR3 comprises 14 residues. For the CDR3, the DNA is TGTGCCAGCAGCCTCCGGGACAAATCGAATGGCTACACCTTC. Translating it yields CASSLRDKSNGYTF.

The V call is TRBV4-2, the J call TRBJ1-2, with TRBD1 identical over 7 bases. The germline gives CDR1 LGHNA, CDR2 YNFKEQ. V lost 1 base to trimming and J lost 1 base; unmatched junction nucleotides: 6. This CDR3 has 16 residues. This CDR3 is CASSQAWDSLNYGYTF. The CDR3 nucleotides are TGTGCCAGCAGCCAAGCCTGGGACAGTCTTAACTATGGCTACACCTTC.

DNA of the CDR3: TGTGCCAGCAGCGTAGACCAGCGGGAGCAGTTCTTC. Translated: CASSVDQREQFF. J is TRBJ2-1 and V is TRBV9; tentatively, D is TRBD2 (5 bases). This CDR3 is built from 12 residues. Germline V gene data show CDR1 as SGDLS and CDR2 as YYNGEE. The V gene lost 0 bases and the J gene lost 10 bases, with 8 bases spanning the gap.

As concerns this clone: The sample has other DNA sequences that encode this CDR3 too. V and J are TRBV9 and TRBJ2-2, with 14 bases that match TRBD2. The germline gives CDR1 SGDLS, CDR2 YYNGEE. V lost 2 bases, J lost 4 bases, and 1 base stayed unmatched. The length of the CDR3 is 16 residues. For the CDR3, the DNA is TGTGCCAGCAGCGTGGGACTAGCGGGAGTCACCGGGGAGCTGTTTTTT. Its protein is CASSVGLAGVTGELFF.